The rows below give T cell receptor beta chains drawn from one sample of a study of coeliac disease. Here immunoSEQ multiplex PCR was the method, and the copy in TCRdb shows in-frame clones only, minus some. The data contain approximately 9,000 clones, 67% of them singletons. The sample comprised lamina propria lymphocytes from the gut. The receptors stem from a woman in her sixties with celiac disease. The CDR3 runs from the conserved cysteine through the conserved F or W. D genes are given only for firm matches. Only some rows state a clone size, as once, few, many or a class for expanded clones.

V gene	clone size	D gene	CDR3 length	J gene	CDR3 protein	CDR3 DNA
TRBV9	-	TRBD1	15	TRBJ1-1	CASSGGTGKNTEAFF	TGTGCCAGCAGCGGAGGGACAGGCAAGAACACTGAAGCTTTCTTT
TRBV5-5	-	TRBD1	15	TRBJ2-7	CASSISGTGGYEQYF	TGTGCCAGCAGCATAAGCGGGACAGGGGGCTACGAGCAGTACTTC
TRBV27	-	TRBD2	15	TRBJ2-3	CASSEGGRGTDTQYF	TGTGCCAGCAGTGAGGGCGGGAGAGGGACAGATACGCAGTATTTT
TRBV5-6	-	-	14	TRBJ2-5	CASSLGTGIETQYF	TGTGCCAGCAGCTTGGGAACAGGTATAGAGACCCAGTACTTC
TRBV5-8	-	TRBD2	16	TRBJ2-3	CASSLTSGTVTDTQYF	TGTGCCAGCAGCTTGACTAGCGGGACAGTCACAGATACGCAGTATTTT
TRBV27	few	-	14	TRBJ2-4	CASSFGSYGNIQYF	TGTGCCAGCAGTTTCGGGAGTTATGGGAACATTCAGTACTTC
TRBV5-1	-	-	14	TRBJ2-2	CASKQGPNTGELFF	TGCGCCAGCAAACAGGGCCCGAACACCGGGGAGCTGTTTTTT
TRBV5-1	-	-	14	TRBJ2-1	CASSTQGWNNEQFF	TGCGCCAGCAGCACTCAGGGCTGGAACAATGAGCAGTTCTTC
TRBV5-6	-	TRBD2	14	TRBJ2-5	CASSSPAGGETQYF	TGTGCCAGCAGCTCCCCAGCGGGGGGAGAGACCCAGTACTTC
TRBV10-3	-	TRBD1	15	TRBJ2-2	CAASKGQGWTGELFF	TGTGCCGCCTCTAAGGGACAGGGATGGACCGGGGAGCTGTTTTTT
TRBV7-2	few	TRBD2	16	TRBJ2-7	CASSLAPAGGLNEQYF	TGTGCCAGCAGCTTAGCCCCGGCGGGGGGGCTCAACGAGCAGTACTTC
TRBV28	few	TRBD1	12	TRBJ1-4	CASGQGNEKLFF	TGTGCCAGCGGACAGGGAAATGAAAAACTGTTTTTT
TRBV7-8	-	-	14	TRBJ2-5	CASRAGGPQETQYF	TGTGCCAGCAGAGCCGGGGGGCCCCAAGAGACCCAGTACTTC
TRBV5-1	-	TRBD1	15	TRBJ2-1	CASSLGQGAYNEQFF	TGCGCCAGCAGCTTGGGACAGGGGGCTTACAATGAGCAGTTCTTC
TRBV11-3	few	-	13	TRBJ2-5	CASSFTGKETQYF	TGTGCCAGCAGCTTCACAGGGAAAGAGACCCAGTACTTC
TRBV15	-	-	16	TRBJ2-2	CATSRERPGIAGELFF	TGTGCCACCAGCAGAGAGCGTCCAGGGATTGCCGGGGAGCTGTTTTTT
TRBV19	-	-	12	TRBJ1-1	CASSIWAQEAFF	TGTGCCAGTAGTATATGGGCCCAAGAAGCTTTCTTT
TRBV7-2	few	-	15	TRBJ1-5	CASSSGQKGNQPQHF	TGTGCCAGCAGCTCCGGACAGAAGGGCAATCAGCCCCAGCATTTT
TRBV9	-	TRBD2	16	TRBJ2-2	CASSPPSRGATGELFF	TGTGCCAGCAGCCCCCCCTCGCGGGGGGCCACCGGGGAGCTGTTTTTT
TRBV10-3	once	TRBD2	15	TRBJ2-3	CAISESGSRSDTQYF	TGTGCCATCAGTGAAAGCGGGAGTCGGTCAGATACGCAGTATTTT
TRBV7-7	-	TRBD2	16	TRBJ2-3	CASSLGLAGKADTQYF	TGTGCCAGCAGCTTGGGACTAGCGGGGAAAGCAGATACGCAGTATTTT
TRBV9	-	TRBD1	15	TRBJ1-2	CASSPRDREDYGYTF	TGTGCCAGCAGCCCCCGGGACAGGGAAGACTATGGCTACACCTTC
TRBV28	-	-	16	TRBJ1-5	CASSPTISLGYQPQHF	TGTGCCAGCAGTCCCACTATAAGCCTTGGATATCAGCCCCAGCATTTT
TRBV2	-	-	14	TRBJ2-2	CASSEGSDTGELFF	TGTGCCAGCAGTGAAGGTTCTGACACCGGGGAGCTGTTTTTT
TRBV5-1	-	TRBD2	14	TRBJ2-3	CASSRTSGTDTQYF	TGCGCCAGCAGCCGGACTAGCGGCACAGATACGCAGTATTTT
TRBV18	-	TRBD2	17	TRBJ2-2	CASSPKGTSGGTGELFF	TGTGCCAGCTCACCCAAGGGGACTAGTGGAGGGACCGGGGAGCTGTTTTTT
TRBV10-3	-	TRBD2	17	TRBJ2-2	CAISESGTSGRAGELFF	TGTGCCATCAGTGAATCCGGGACTAGCGGGAGGGCCGGGGAGCTGTTTTTT
TRBV7-3	-	TRBD2	15	TRBJ2-1	CASSSARGGDNEQFF	TGTGCCAGCAGCTCGGCGCGGGGGGGGGACAATGAGCAGTTCTTC
TRBV5-1	few	-	14	TRBJ2-4	CASSLGGSQNIQYF	TGCGCCAGCAGCTTGGGGGGCAGCCAAAACATTCAGTACTTC
TRBV2	-	TRBD1	12	TRBJ1-2	CASSTGRYGYTF	TGTGCTAGTTCGACAGGGCGCTATGGCTACACCTTC
TRBV19	-	-	14	TRBJ1-1	CASSISRGNTEAFF	TGTGCCAGTAGTATATCCAGGGGGAACACTGAAGCTTTCTTT
TRBV7-9	once	TRBD2	13	TRBJ2-1	CASSQSTSGKQFF	TGTGCCAGCAGCCAATCTACTAGCGGTAAGCAGTTCTTC
TRBV6-1	few	TRBD1	14	TRBJ2-7	CASVRRQGFNEQYF	TGTGCCAGCGTCAGGAGACAGGGTTTCAACGAGCAGTACTTC
TRBV14	-	-	17	TRBJ2-1	CASSQYPILSSYNEQFF	TGTGCCAGCAGCCAATACCCGATCCTTAGCTCCTACAATGAGCAGTTCTTC
TRBV28	once	TRBD1	15	TRBJ1-5	CASSVPTGGDQPQHF	TGTGCCAGCAGCGTCCCCACAGGGGGTGATCAGCCCCAGCATTTT
TRBV5-4	few	-	15	TRBJ2-3	CASNQGGVITDTQYF	TGTGCCAGCAACCAAGGGGGGGTAATCACAGATACGCAGTATTTT
TRBV5-1	-	-	14	TRBJ2-2	CASSYGANTGELFF	TGCGCCAGCAGCTACGGTGCGAACACCGGGGAGCTGTTTTTT
TRBV5-6	medium-sized	TRBD1	14	TRBJ1-4	CASSWGQGVGKLFF	TGTGCCAGCAGCTGGGGACAGGGGGTAGGAAAACTGTTTTTT
TRBV27	-	TRBD2	14	TRBJ2-7	CASRKRGLSYEQYF	TGTGCCAGCCGGAAGCGGGGCTTGAGCTACGAGCAGTACTTC
TRBV7-2	-	-	15	TRBJ2-3	CASSNGPVASDTQYF	TGTGCCAGCAGCAATGGACCCGTAGCGTCAGATACGCAGTATTTT
TRBV7-6	-	TRBD2	13	TRBJ2-1	CASSFSGGGEQFF	TGTGCCAGCAGCTTTAGCGGGGGGGGTGAGCAGTTCTTC
TRBV5-1	-	-	16	TRBJ1-4	CASSFQLSATNEKLFF	TGCGCCAGCAGCTTTCAGTTATCCGCAACTAATGAAAAACTGTTTTTT
TRBV19	few	TRBD1	14	TRBJ1-5	CASRIQGNNQPQHF	TGTGCCAGTAGGATACAGGGGAACAATCAGCCCCAGCATTTT
TRBV7-9	few	-	13	TRBJ1-3	CASSLAAGNTIYF	TGTGCCAGCAGCCTAGCCGCTGGAAACACCATATATTTT
TRBV7-9	-	TRBD2	16	TRBJ2-5	CASSPGGGTRGLEQYF	TGTGCCAGCAGCCCAGGCGGGGGGACGAGGGGTTTGGAGCAGTACTTC
TRBV7-9	-	-	14	TRBJ1-1	CASSFDGFITEAFF	TGTGCCAGCAGCTTCGACGGGTTTATTACTGAAGCTTTCTTT
TRBV28	-	-	10	TRBJ1-2	CASRADGYTF	TGTGCCAGCAGGGCCGATGGCTACACCTTC
TRBV25-1	-	TRBD1	13	TRBJ1-2	CASSTTGQNGYTF	TGTGCCAGCAGTACGACAGGGCAGAATGGCTACACCTTC